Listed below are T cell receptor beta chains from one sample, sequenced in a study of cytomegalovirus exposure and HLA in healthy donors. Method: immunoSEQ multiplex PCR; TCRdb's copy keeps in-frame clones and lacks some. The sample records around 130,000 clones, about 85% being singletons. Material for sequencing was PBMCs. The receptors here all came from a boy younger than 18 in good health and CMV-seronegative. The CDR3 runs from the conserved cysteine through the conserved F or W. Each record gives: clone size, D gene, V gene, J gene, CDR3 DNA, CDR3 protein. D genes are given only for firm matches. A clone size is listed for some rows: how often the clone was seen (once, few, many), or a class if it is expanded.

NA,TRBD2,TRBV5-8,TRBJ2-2,TGTGCCAGCAGCATGGGACTAGCGGTCACCGGGGAGCTGTTTTTT,CASSMGLAVTGELFF
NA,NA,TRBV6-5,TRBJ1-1,TGTGCCAGCAGTGCGGGGACGATTGAAGCTTTCTTT,CASSAGTIEAFF
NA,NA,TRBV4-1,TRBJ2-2,TGCGCCAGCAGCCAATGGGCTAGCGAGGTCCCCGGGGAGCTGTTTTTT,CASSQWASEVPGELFF
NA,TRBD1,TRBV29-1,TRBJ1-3,TGCAGCGTTGAAACCGGGACAGTATTAAACACCATATATTTT,CSVETGTVLNTIYF
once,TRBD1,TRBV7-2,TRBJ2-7,TGTGCCAGCAGCTCCGTACCGGGACAGTCCTACGAGCAGTACTTC,CASSSVPGQSYEQYF
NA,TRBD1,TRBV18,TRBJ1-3,TGTGCCAGCTCATCTTCCGGGACAGGGTCCGGAAACACCATATATTTT,CASSSSGTGSGNTIYF
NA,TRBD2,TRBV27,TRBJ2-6,TGTGCCAGCAGTTTTTGGGGGGGGAGCTCTGGGGCCAACGTCCTGACTTTC,CASSFWGGSSGANVLTF
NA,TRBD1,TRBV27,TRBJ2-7,TGTGCCAGCAGTTTACTCCAGGGGGTAAACGAGCAGTACTTC,CASSLLQGVNEQYF
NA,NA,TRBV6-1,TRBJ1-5,TGTGCCAGCAGTGAAGGACGGGTTAGCAATCAGCCCCAGCATTTT,CASSEGRVSNQPQHF
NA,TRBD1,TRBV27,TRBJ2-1,TGTGCCAGCAGTTTACAGGGGGCTGGGGATGAGCAGTTCTTC,CASSLQGAGDEQFF
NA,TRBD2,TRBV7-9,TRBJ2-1,TGTGCCAGCAGCTTAGCGAGAAGCGGGATAAAGGCCCATGAGCAGTTCTTC,CASSLARSGIKAHEQFF
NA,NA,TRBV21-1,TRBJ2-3,TGTGCCAGCTGCCTCCGGGAGGGGTTGACGGCAGATACGCAGTATTTT,CASCLREGLTADTQYF
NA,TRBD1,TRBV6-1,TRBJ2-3,TGTGCCAGCAGTGCTCTACGACAGGGGTCGAGCACAGATACGCAGTATTTT,CASSALRQGSSTDTQYF
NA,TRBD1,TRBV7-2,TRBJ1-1,TGTGCCAGCAGATCAGGGGGTTGGGAAGCTTTCTTT,CASRSGGWEAFF
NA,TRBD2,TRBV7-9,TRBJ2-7,TGTGCCAGCAGCTCTCCGGGACTAGCGGGCCGGGGAGAGCAGTACTTC,CASSSPGLAGRGEQYF
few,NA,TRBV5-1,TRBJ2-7,TGCGCCAGCAATCCAGGAAATAGCTACGAGCAGTACTTC,CASNPGNSYEQYF